A single TCR beta chain is shown here with its context. The table lists this clonotype with many counts. Its antigen is unknown. No clone much larger than this one lies a single base away; base qualities are absent. The data are from a study of molecular identifiers for immune sequencing clone quantification (dated by TCRdb to 2016 to 2019). With regard to the full study: For a replicate experiment, the RNA from either roughly 18,000 or 92,000 naive CD8 T cells was divided into five aliquots, and four of those aliquots went on to sequencing. This methods study benchmarked molecular-identifier clustering-based TCR repertoire sequencing (MIDCIRS) and TCR RNA copy counting, using CD8 T cells to do so. General findings and caveats noted by the study authors: Modeling estimated about three recovered TCR RNA copies per cell, compared with about 10 by digital PCR, which implies around 33% capture efficiency. In CMV-specific effector cells, clones with more than 20 RNA copies accounted for over 97% of molecules, whereas in naive cells such clones accounted for under 1%. Spiked-in Jurkat TCR RNA equivalent to a single cell was reported to be detectable even among one million naive CD8 T cells. When barcode sub-clustering was not used, chimeric consensus sequences inflated TCR diversity, with chimeras reaching as high as 47%. Highly expanded clone sizes could be underestimated because identical TCR molecules may share a barcode. The naive libraries included spiked-in Jurkat TCR RNA (fewer than 11 copies' worth), and this Jurkat TCR RNA is not part of the donor repertoire.

Libraries of naive CD8 T cells were built from anywhere between about 19,000 and 1,000,000 sorted cells, with 10%, 30% or 50% of the purified RNA used. Naive CD8 T cells, defined as CD8+CD4-CCR7+CD45RA+, were FACS-sorted into RLT Plus buffer on a BD FACSAria II. Approximately eleven TCR copies' worth of Jurkat RNA were spiked into about 20,000-1,000,000 naive CD8 T cell samples to test detection sensitivity. CD8 T cells were enriched with RosetteSep CD8+ T Cell Enrichment Cocktail and Ficoll-Paque, followed by ACK red cell lysis. The CDR3 runs 16 amino acids, cysteine and phenylalanine included. The sequence is cut down to CDR3 DNA, 48 bases in frame from base 1. The germline V gene provides CDR1 SGHDN and CDR2 FVKESK. Deletion took 1 base off V and 0 bases off J, with a span of 9 bases between the germline ends. Receptor amplification or capture employed PCR. Sequencing was performed on an Illumina HiSeq 4000. Bulk TCR libraries were prepared as previously described, using TCR primers listed in Table S5. Total RNA was purified with the Qiagen AllPrep DNA/RNA kit. Reads from multiple sequencing runs of the same library were pooled before analysis. Per the source publication's procedure: Reads were retained only if an exact TCR constant sequence was present, and the retained reads were trimmed to 150 nt and grouped according to their 12-nt molecular barcodes. Reads in each barcode group were sub-clustered using a 15% Levenshtein threshold, and a quality-weighted consensus sequence was built for each RNA molecule. Non-functional sequences were discarded, and so were lower-count sequences lying one edit away from another sequence. Based on a fit of two negative binomial distributions, barcode sub-clusters having less than 20% of the maximum read count were discarded. Through fastp at Q25 and MiXCR, TCRdb rebuilt clones from the public reads, retaining in-frame beta chains. Each entry is one CDR3 protein sequence, shown with its most common DNA and genes. TCRdb's processing, not the study's, gives the V and J calls here. Recorded for this sample are 250,000 to 350,000 distinct CDR3 sequences; about 22% of them occurred a single time. Under 0.95% of the sample is taken by the ten largest.

The sample taken for sequencing was naive CD8+ T cells from blood, with Jurkat cell RNA spiked in. This specimen's cell subset or site label, interpreted: FACS-sorted CD8+CD4-CCR7+CD45RA+ naive T cells. The sequence was obtained from a human donor in good health. Some libraries in this study had Jurkat cell RNA spiked in. The chain was built from TRBV14 and TRBJ2-2, with the D gene not confidently named. CDR3 reads: CASSQVLATNTGELFF. In nucleotides, the sequence is TGTGCCAGCAGCCAAGTTTTAGCCACGAACACCGGGGAGCTGTTTTTT.